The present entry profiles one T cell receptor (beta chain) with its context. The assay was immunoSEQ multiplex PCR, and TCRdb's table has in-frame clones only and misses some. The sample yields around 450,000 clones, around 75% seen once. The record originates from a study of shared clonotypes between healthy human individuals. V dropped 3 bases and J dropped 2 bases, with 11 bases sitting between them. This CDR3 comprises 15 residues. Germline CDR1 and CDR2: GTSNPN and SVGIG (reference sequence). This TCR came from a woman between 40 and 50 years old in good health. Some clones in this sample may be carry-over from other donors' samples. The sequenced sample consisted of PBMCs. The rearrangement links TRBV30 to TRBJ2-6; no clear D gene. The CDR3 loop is CAWRRVGTGANVLTF. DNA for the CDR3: TGTGCCTGGAGACGCGTGGGAACTGGGGCCAACGTCCTGACTTTC. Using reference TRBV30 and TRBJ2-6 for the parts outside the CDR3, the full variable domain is SQTIHQWPATLVQPVGSPLSLECTVEGTSNPNLYWYRQAAGRGLQLLFYSVGIGQISSEVPQNLSASRPQDRQFILSSKKLLLSDSGFYLCAWRRVGTGANVLTFGAGSRLTVL.